This paragraph reports one T cell receptor (beta chain). Antigen unknown. The CDR3 spans 12 residues. CDR1 SNHLY and CDR2 FYNNEI come from the germline V gene. Trimming stripped 8 bases from V and 5 bases from J, with 12 bases between. The source of the sample is a study of CD4+ T cells in melanoma. Regarding the study as a whole: In melanoma, neoantigen-specific CD4+ T cells reportedly differed in differentiation state. A reported correlation linked neoantigen-specific CD4+ T cells to CD8+, macrophage and B cell function.

TCRdb's table, derived via immunoSEQ multiplex PCR, lists solely in-frame clones and lacks some. Found here are about 13,000 clones, about 70% of them singletons; the top ten hold roughly a tenth. The source material was cells from a culture (not recorded whether cultured in vitro). The clonotype comes from a human donor with melanoma. The chain is built from TRBV2 and TRBJ2-5; possibly TRBD2 for D (7 bases). This chain's CDR3 is CASERGGETQYF. The CDR3, as DNA: TGTGCCAGCGAGAGGGGGGGGGAGACCCAGTACTTC.